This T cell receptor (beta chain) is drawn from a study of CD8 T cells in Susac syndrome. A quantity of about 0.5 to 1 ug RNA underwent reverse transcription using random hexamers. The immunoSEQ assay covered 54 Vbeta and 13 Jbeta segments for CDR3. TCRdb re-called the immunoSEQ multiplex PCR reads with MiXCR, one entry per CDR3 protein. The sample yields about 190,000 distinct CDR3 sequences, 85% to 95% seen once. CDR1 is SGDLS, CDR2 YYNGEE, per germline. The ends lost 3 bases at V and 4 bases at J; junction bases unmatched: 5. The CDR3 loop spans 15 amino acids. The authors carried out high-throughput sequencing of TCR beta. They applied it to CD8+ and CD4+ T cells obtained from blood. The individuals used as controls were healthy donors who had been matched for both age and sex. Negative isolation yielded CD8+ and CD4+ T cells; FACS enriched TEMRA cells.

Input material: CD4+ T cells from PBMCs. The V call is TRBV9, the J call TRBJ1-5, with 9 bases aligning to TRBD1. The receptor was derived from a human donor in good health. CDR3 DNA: TGTGCCAGCAGCGAGGGGACAGGGTTGAATCAGCCCCAGCATTTT. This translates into CASSEGTGLNQPQHF.